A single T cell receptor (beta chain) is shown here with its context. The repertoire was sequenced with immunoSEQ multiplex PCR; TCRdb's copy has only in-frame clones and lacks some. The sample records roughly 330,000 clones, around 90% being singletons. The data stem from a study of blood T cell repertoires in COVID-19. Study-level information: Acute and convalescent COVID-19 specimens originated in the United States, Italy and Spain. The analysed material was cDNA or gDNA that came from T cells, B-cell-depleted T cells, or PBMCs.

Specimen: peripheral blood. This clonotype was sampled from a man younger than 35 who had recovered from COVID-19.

The CDR3 loop is CASSLGLAGSTSTDTQYF. The CDR3 nucleotides read TGCGCCAGCAGCTTGGGACTAGCGGGATCCACTAGCACAGATACGCAGTATTTT. The chain employs TRBV5-1 and TRBJ2-3; TRBD2 matches 11 bases. The CDR3 runs 18 residues. The germline V gene encodes CDR1 SGHRS and CDR2 YFSETQ. The V gene end was trimmed by 0 bases and the J gene end by 0 bases; junction bases not matched to a gene: 6.